This T cell receptor (beta chain) originates from a study of OX40 agonist ivuxolimab in advanced cancers. Regarding the study in general: The costimulatory receptor OX40 (CD134) was targeted by ivuxolimab, a fully human IgG2 agonistic monoclonal antibody. Intravenous ivuxolimab was administered to patients every 2 weeks at six dose levels: 0.01, 0.1, 0.3, 1.5, 3 and 10 mg/kg. Among the roughly 50 dose-escalation patients, around 20 had hepatocellular carcinoma, roughly 15 melanoma, 9 renal cell carcinoma and 9 head and neck cancer. A male proportion of around 83% and a mean age of approximately 60 years, ranging from about 23 to 79, were recorded for the dose-escalation cohort. Prior anti-PD-1, anti-PD-L1 or anti-CTLA-4 therapy was permitted, and approximately 42% of dose-escalation patients had received checkpoint inhibitors. Partial responses occurred in three dose-escalation patients, of whom one had hepatocellular carcinoma and two had cutaneous melanoma. The purpose of peripheral TCRbeta sequencing was to test whether ivuxolimab changed TCR sequence diversity and led to clonal T-cell expansion. The paper reports the monotherapy dose-escalation portion (N = 52 patients) of the phase I ivuxolimab trial.

The trial excluded patients who had a history of autoimmune disease or who were on systemic immunosuppression. Peripheral blood for TCR sequencing was drawn from every dose cohort at baseline, at cycle 4 day 1 and at cycle 7 day 1. The samples were taken from a phase I, first-in-human, multicenter, open-label dose-escalation trial of ivuxolimab. Adults with locally advanced or metastatic melanoma, renal cell carcinoma, hepatocellular carcinoma or head and neck squamous cell carcinoma were enrolled in the trial. Before TCR sequencing, CD4+ and CD8+ T cells were separately sorted from peripheral blood. General study outcomes and caveats: At doses from 0.1 to 3.0 mg/kg, clonal expansion was seen in both CD4+ and CD8+ blood T cells between baseline and week 6. After ivuxolimab, CD8+ T cells had more expanded clones than CD4+ T cells on average. The antigen specificity of the clonally expanded peripheral T cells was not determined. Low levels of normalized T-cell clonal expansion were also shown by some nonresponding patients. In partial responders in the 0.1-3.0 mg/kg groups, normalized peripheral clonal expansion was found to be among the lowest, especially among CD8+ T cells.

Genomic DNA was isolated from the sorted cells so that the TCRbeta CDR3 region could be sequenced. TCRbeta CDR3 regions were sequenced using the immunoSEQ Assay. In TCRdb, the immuneACCESS table is reduced to in-frame sequences with V and J assigned. These tables do not hold every clone; where another copy was compared, an unresolved V gene accounts for under half, and the others remain unexplained. Here the sample has tens of thousands of clones; roughly 90% occur a single time. The ten largest clones represent roughly 0.45% of the sample. Including the terminal cysteine and phenylalanine, the CDR3 comprises 14 residues. The only DNA kept is the CDR3, 42 bases in frame from the first base. The junction shows trimming of 5 bases on V and 6 bases on J, and the gene matches do not reach 6 bases of it. The CDR1 and CDR2 encoded by the germline V gene are SQVTM and ANQGSEA. With respect to this clone: Its specific antigen is unknown. Base-call qualities are not available, and no considerably larger clone is one nucleotide away.

The rearrangement combines TRBV29-1 with TRBJ2-7, with 14 junctional bases fitting TRBD2. The origin of this receptor is an adult with an advanced solid tumor such as melanoma, head and neck, liver or kidney cancer. Specimen: CD4+ or CD8+ T cells sorted from blood, collected in a trial of the OX40 agonist ivuxolimab. In nucleotides, the sequence is TGCAGCGTTACGCGACTAGCGGGAGGGCCCGAGCAGTACTTC. The resulting protein is CSVTRLAGGPEQYF.